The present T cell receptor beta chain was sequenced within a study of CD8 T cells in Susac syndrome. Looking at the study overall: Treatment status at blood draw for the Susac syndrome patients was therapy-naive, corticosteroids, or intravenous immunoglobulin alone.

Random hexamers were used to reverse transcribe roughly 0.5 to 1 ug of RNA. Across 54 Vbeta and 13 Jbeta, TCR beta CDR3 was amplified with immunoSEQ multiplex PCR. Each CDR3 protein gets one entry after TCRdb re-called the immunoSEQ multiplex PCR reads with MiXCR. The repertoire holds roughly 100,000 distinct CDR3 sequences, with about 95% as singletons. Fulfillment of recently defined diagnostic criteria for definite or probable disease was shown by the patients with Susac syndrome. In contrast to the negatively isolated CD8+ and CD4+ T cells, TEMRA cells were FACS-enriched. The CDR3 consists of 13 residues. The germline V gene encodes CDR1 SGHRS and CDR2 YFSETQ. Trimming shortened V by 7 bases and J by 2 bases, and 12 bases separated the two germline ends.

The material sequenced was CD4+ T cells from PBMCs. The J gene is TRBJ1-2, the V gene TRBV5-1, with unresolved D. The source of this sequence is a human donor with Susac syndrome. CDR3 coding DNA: TGCGCCAGCCGCCAATTTGAAAACTATGGCTACACCTTC. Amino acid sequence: CASRQFENYGYTF.